This T cell receptor beta chain was captured by sequencing in a study of blood T cell repertoires in COVID-19. Study background: Collection of acute and convalescent COVID-19 samples took place in the United States, Italy and Spain. Sources were T cells, B-cell-depleted T cells, or PBMCs; the material itself was cDNA or gDNA.

The CDR3 extends over 14 amino acids. Trimming cost V 10 bases and J 0 bases, with 15 bases left between them. The germline V gene has CDR1 LNHDA and CDR2 SQIVND (reference sequence). Original analysis: Amplifying reference gene primers gave estimates of nucleated cell counts. The data were produced by immunoSEQ multiplex PCR, yet TCRdb's version contains in-frame clones alone and is incomplete. The V and J calls and clone size are taken from that table; D and trimming were inferred from the DNA. The data show 150,000 to 200,000 clones, around 93% seen once. The rearrangement uses TRBV19 and TRBJ1-2, with a weak D call TRBD1 (6 bases). Sequencing was done on a sample of peripheral blood. The origin of this receptor is a woman aged 45 to 65 with acute or convalescent COVID-19. The CDR3 sequence is CATGGGDSNYGYTF. CDR3 sequence (DNA): TGTGCCACCGGAGGGGGGGACTCTAACTATGGCTACACCTTC. The whole variable domain, filled in from reference TRBV19 and TRBJ1-2, reads DGGITQSPKYLFRKEGQNVTLSCEQNLNHDAMYWYRQDPGQGLRLIYYSQIVNDFQKGDIAEGYSVSREKKESFPLTVTSAQKNPTAFYLCATGGGDSNYGYTFGSGTRLTVV.